This entry lists 27 T cell receptor beta chains sequenced from one sample in a study of OX40 agonist ivuxolimab in advanced cancers. The method was the immunoSEQ multiplex PCR assay. TCRdb mirrors the immuneACCESS table, restricted to in-frame sequences. Some clones are absent from its copies; in checked studies, under half trace to an unresolved V gene, and the reason for the others is unknown. The sample table records roughly 86,000 clones; almost 95% of these occur just once. The ten largest clones add up to 2.5% to 3% of the sample. The source material was CD4+ or CD8+ T cells sorted from blood, sampled in a trial of the OX40 agonist ivuxolimab. These receptors came from an adult with an advanced solid tumor such as melanoma, head and neck, liver or kidney cancer.

The rearrangement links TRBV6-6 to TRBJ1-1, with D maybe TRBD1 (6 bases). From germline, CDR1 is MNHNY and CDR2 SVGAGI (reference sequence). V dropped 4 bases and J dropped 4 bases, with 16 bases sitting between them. The CDR3 runs to 15 residues. CDR3 residues: CASSSTTGGSTEAFF. DNA of the CDR3: TGTGCCAGCAGTTCCACGACAGGAGGGAGCACTGAAGCTTTCTTT.

CDR3: CASSFGLHNTDTQYF. The CDR3 region has the DNA TGTGCCAGCAGCTTTGGACTTCACAACACAGATACGCAGTATTTT. The chain links TRBV7-9 to TRBJ2-3, with D possibly matching TRBD2 (5 bases). CDR3 length: 15 residues. Germline CDR1 reads SEHNR; CDR2 reads FQNEAQ (reference sequence). V gave up 3 bases and J gave up 2 bases, with 12 bases separating them.

The chain combines TRBV19 with TRBJ2-7, with D possibly being TRBD2 (5 bases). Trimming pared 1 base from V and 1 base from J, leaving 14 bases between. This CDR3 is built from 16 residues. CDR1 LNHDA and CDR2 SQIVND come from the germline V gene (reference sequence). Here the CDR3 reads CASSIVGGSRSYEQYF. The CDR3 DNA reads TGTGCCAGTAGTATAGTTGGTGGGAGCAGATCCTACGAGCAGTACTTC.

The V call is TRBV28, the J call TRBJ2-1, with 9 bases lining up with TRBD2. Germline trimming cut 5 bases from V and 2 bases from J; bases unmatched to any gene: 10. The CDR3 loop spans 17 amino acids. Germline V gene data show CDR1 as MDHEN and CDR2 as SYDVKM. For the CDR3, the DNA is TGTGCCAGCAGTCTCGCTCCGGCTAGCGGGGCCTACAATGAGCAGTTCTTC. This codes for CASSLAPASGAYNEQFF.

V and J are TRBV6-5 and TRBJ1-1, with D uncertain. Germline lookup yields CDR1 MNHEY and CDR2 SVGAGI. The CDR3 consists of 11 residues. Trimming stripped 7 bases from V and 1 base from J, with 4 bases between. The CDR3, as DNA: TGTGCCAGCATTAGGAACACTGAAGCTTTCTTT. Translation gives CASIRNTEAFF.

This rearrangement joins TRBV7-2 to TRBJ2-3; D unclear. The germline CDR1 and CDR2 sequences are SGHTA and FQGNSA. V was clipped by 0 bases and J by 2 bases, with 3 bases between them. The CDR3 covers 13 residues. CDR3 bases: TGTGCCAGCAGCTTAGCGGCCACAGATACGCAGTATTTT. This sequence encodes CASSLAATDTQYF.

With regard to this clone: An end of the junction differs from the germline gene, which may be a read error. The chain recombines TRBV27 with TRBJ2-7; D uncertain. This CDR3 spans 12 amino acids. Looked up from germline, CDR1 is MNHEY and CDR2 is SMNVEV (reference sequence). CDR3 sequence reads: CDITTRMHEQYF. The CDR3 bases are TGCGATATTACTACCCGGATGCACGAGCAGTACTTC.

This rearrangement joins TRBV6-5 to TRBJ1-2; TRBD1 might be the D (6 bases). The CDR3 sequence is 13 residues long. Trimming took 4 bases from V and 8 from J, leaving 14 bases between them. The V gene's germline CDR1 is MNHEY and CDR2 SVGAGI. The CDR3 loop reads CASSFTGQSGYTF. The CDR3 coding sequence is TGTGCCAGCAGTTTCACAGGGCAGAGCGGCTACACCTTC.

The sample holds one count of this clone. The chain is built from TRBV6-1 and TRBJ2-7, with D unresolved. Germline lookup yields CDR1 MNHNS and CDR2 SASEGT. The CDR3 extends over 14 amino acids. V lost 2 bases and J 7 bases, leaving 15 bases between the germline ends. CDR3 sequence (DNA): TGTGCCAGCAGTGAATCGCGAGCTCGGGCGGAGCAGTACTTC. Translated, it gives CASSESRARAEQYF.

This chain connects TRBV9 to TRBJ1-4; D is unresolved. The CDR3 covers 13 residues. Trimming shortened V by 3 bases and J by 3 bases, and 6 bases separated the two germline ends. The germline V gene has CDR1 SGDLS and CDR2 YYNGEE. CDR3 residues: CASSGGSNEKLFF. CDR3 sequence (DNA): TGTGCCAGCAGCGGCGGATCTAATGAAAAACTGTTTTTT.

V gene TRBV6-5 combines with J gene TRBJ1-1; D perhaps matches TRBD1 (5 bases). Per the germline V gene, CDR1 is MNHEY and CDR2 is SVGAGI. The CDR3 has 14 amino acids. V lost 6 bases, J lost 1 base, and 12 bases lay in between. Written as DNA, the CDR3 is TGTGCCAGCAGCCCGGGGGATAGGAACACTGAAGCTTTCTTT. Amino acid sequence: CASSPGDRNTEAFF.

The V gene is TRBV25-1, the J gene TRBJ1-1; 8 bases line up with TRBD1. The CDR3 totals 14 residues. V lost 3 bases to trimming and J lost 7 bases; unmatched junction nucleotides: 7. CDR1 MGHDK and CDR2 SYGVNS come from the germline V gene. The CDR3 DNA sequence: TGTGCCAGCAGTGATGCGGCAGGGGGCTTTGAAGCTTTCTTT. Protein product: CASSDAAGGFEAFF.

The V and J genes are TRBV6-5 and TRBJ1-1; possible D gene TRBD1, 5 bases. Deletions cut 0 bases from V and 5 bases from J, with 10 bases between. Germline CDR1 reads MNHEY; CDR2 reads SVGAGI. The CDR3 length is 14 residues. The DNA for the CDR3 is TGTGCCAGCAGTTACTCGGGACGGATAACTGAAGCTTTCTTT. Protein product: CASSYSGRITEAFF.

The gene calls are TRBV30 and TRBJ2-7; D is tentatively TRBD1 or TRBD2 (5 bases each). The CDR3 extends over 14 amino acids. V lost 0 bases and J lost 2, with 11 bases in between. From germline, CDR1 is GTSNPN and CDR2 SVGIG (reference sequence). CDR3 residues: CAWSVSGPAYEQYF. CDR3 nucleotide sequence: TGTGCCTGGAGTGTATCGGGACCGGCCTACGAGCAGTACTTC.

The rearrangement joins TRBV7-9 to TRBJ1-4; D call uncertain. The CDR3 totals 14 residues. V lost 5 bases, J lost 3 bases, and 10 bases lay in between. Germline V gene lookup returns CDR1 SEHNR and CDR2 FQNEAQ (reference sequence). The DNA for the CDR3 is TGTGCCAGCAGCGCACGGCACGCTAATGAAAAACTGTTTTTT. Its translation: CASSARHANEKLFF.

The genes are TRBV10-3 and TRBJ1-1, with D possibly being TRBD1 (6 bases). The CDR3 consists of 16 residues. The germline gives CDR1 ENHRY, CDR2 SYGVKD. Deletions cut 4 bases from V and 0 bases from J, with 15 bases between. This CDR3 reads CAISGRGADMNTEAFF. The CDR3 bases are TGTGCCATCAGTGGGAGGGGGGCGGACATGAACACTGAAGCTTTCTTT.

This sequence joins TRBV11-2 and TRBJ2-7; D gene ambiguous. CDR3 length: 14 residues. Trimming took off 8 bases at V and 0 bases at J, with 14 bases between the two ends. Germline CDR1 is SGHAT and CDR2 is FQNNGV. The CDR3 is CASGPSGDSYEQYF. The CDR3 coding sequence is TGTGCCAGCGGACCTTCGGGCGACTCCTACGAGCAGTACTTC.

This clone has a handful of counts. This chain uses TRBV7-6 with TRBJ1-3; 8 bases are shared with TRBD1. The V gene's germline CDR1 is SGHVS and CDR2 FNYEAQ. The CDR3 consists of 16 residues. After removal of 5 bases from V and 0 bases from J, the junction contained 6 bases not matched to a gene. CDR3 region: CASSEGQARSGNTIYF. Written as DNA, the CDR3 is TGTGCCAGCAGCGAGGGACAGGCGCGCTCTGGAAACACCATATATTTT.

Only one count was recorded for this clone. The same CDR3 also results from other DNA sequences found in this sample. The J gene is TRBJ2-5, the V gene TRBV5-1, with D unclear. The CDR3 extends over 14 amino acids. The V gene's germline CDR1 is SGHRS and CDR2 YFSETQ. The V gene lost 4 bases and the J gene lost 1 base, with 11 bases spanning the gap. CDR3 in amino acids: CASSLTGGQETQYF. CDR3 DNA sequence: TGCGCCAGCAGCCTCACCGGCGGCCAAGAGACCCAGTACTTC.

This chain connects TRBV9 to TRBJ2-1, with 9 positions matching TRBD1. The V segment lost 3 bases and the J segment 3 bases; nucleotides outside the gene matches: 4. The CDR3 covers 15 residues. From germline, CDR1 is SGDLS and CDR2 YYNGEE. The CDR3 loop reads CASSGGTGLYNEQFF. CDR3 bases: TGTGCCAGCAGCGGAGGGACAGGGCTCTACAATGAGCAGTTCTTC.

This clone showed up just once. The chain recombines TRBV9 with TRBJ2-5, with TRBD2 as a possible D gene (6 bases). This CDR3 has 17 residues. V lost 3 bases and J 9 bases, leaving 27 bases between the germline ends. The V gene's germline CDR1 is SGDLS and CDR2 YYNGEE. The CDR3 spells CASSAIAGEERLVAQYF. The CDR3 DNA sequence: TGTGCCAGCAGCGCAATCGCTGGGGAGGAACGCTTAGTGGCCCAGTACTTC.

This chain links TRBV5-8 with TRBJ2-7; 8 bases agree with TRBD1. The germline V gene has CDR1 SGHTS and CDR2 YDEGEE. The V segment lost 4 bases and the J segment 3 bases; nucleotides outside the gene matches: 9. This CDR3 comprises 15 residues. The CDR3, as DNA: TGTGCCAGCAGCCCCGACAGGGGAAGAGTCTACGAGCAGTACTTC. The encoded protein is CASSPDRGRVYEQYF.

The chain has TRBV4-2 and TRBJ2-2, with D perhaps assigned TRBD1 or TRBD2 (5 bases each). Trimming cost V 0 bases and J 4 bases, with 18 bases left between them. The CDR3 consists of 18 residues. Germline lookup yields CDR1 LGHNA and CDR2 YNFKEQ. The CDR3 protein is CASSQEPHRQSGTGELFF. DNA of the CDR3: TGTGCCAGCAGCCAAGAGCCCCATCGACAGAGCGGCACCGGGGAGCTGTTTTTT.

The V and J genes are TRBV4-1 and TRBJ1-2; 9 nucleotides match TRBD1. The CDR3 is made up of 14 amino acids. V gave up 4 bases and J gave up 7 bases; unmatched junction bases: 7. Germline V gene data show CDR1 as MGHRA and CDR2 as YSYEKL. CDR3 in amino acids: CASSRTGVLGGYTF. Here the CDR3 DNA reads TGCGCCAGCAGCCGGACAGGGGTGCTTGGTGGCTACACCTTC.

This chain's CDR3 is CASSFSARASATDTQYF. The CDR3 bases are TGCGCCAGCAGTTTTTCCGCGAGGGCGTCTGCCACAGATACGCAGTATTTT. The chain carries TRBV4-1 and TRBJ2-3; D may be TRBD2 (5 bases). The V and J ends lost 6 bases and 2 bases respectively, with 21 bases between them. This CDR3 is built from 17 residues. CDR1 and CDR2 from the germline V gene are MGHRA and YSYEKL.

The table lists this clone with a count of one. The chain links TRBV27 to TRBJ2-2; D is ambiguous. The CDR3 runs 14 residues. The V end was cut by 2 bases, the J end by 4 bases, with 8 bases between. Germline values: CDR1 MNHEY, CDR2 SMNVEV (reference sequence). Here the CDR3 DNA reads TGTGCCAGCAGTTTAACAAGGAGCACCGGGGAGCTGTTTTTT. Translation gives CASSLTRSTGELFF.

The CDR3 nucleotides read TGTGCCAGCAGCCAGGGTGGGGTGAAGAAGCAGTACTTC. This gives the protein CASSQGGVKKQYF. The chain combines TRBV5-6 with TRBJ2-7; D perhaps matches TRBD1 (5 bases). The CDR3 spans 13 residues. CDR1 and CDR2 from the germline V gene are SGHDT and YYEEEE. Trimming took off 4 bases at V and 8 bases at J, with 16 bases between the two ends.